The source of this T cell receptor beta chain is a study of persistence of HIV-infected CD4 T cells (dated by TCRdb to the early 2020s). A note on the overall study: CMV- and HIV-1 Gag-responding CD4+ T cells were isolated from ART-treated individuals so that antigen-driven clonal expansion of HIV-1-infected cells could be examined. The median time participants had been on suppressive ART was 7 to 9 years. Peripheral blood samples of up to roughly 180 mL were collected at multiple time points, except for two participants, who underwent leukapheresis at a single time point. Proviral sequencing was used to assess clonality among infected cells, whereas TCRbeta sequencing gauged the clonality of all cells within each sorted population. In the cross-participant TCR cluster analysis, roughly eight participants were included for CMV and more than 5 participants were included for Gag. The paper as a whole reports these results and caveats: Within the same sorted populations, how oligoclonal the TCRs were correlated with how oligoclonal the proviruses were. Bulk TCR analyses could not be limited to the rare CMV-responding cells that actually contained HIV-1 proviruses. TCRbeta richness in CMV- and Gag-responding cells was significantly lower than in anti-CD3/anti-CD28-responding cells; CMV-responding cells had higher oligoclonality than CD3/CD28-stimulated and Gag-responding cells. Enrichment of degenerate expanded CDR3beta sequences was found in antigen-responding cells, suggesting convergent selection of CD4+ responses to CMV and Gag. Few individuals were included in the study, and only a limited range of antigens was tested.

Explained via the paper, the treatment or condition label denotes: suppressive antiretroviral therapy. A pool of overlapping HIV-1 Gag 15-mer peptides, at roughly 1 ug per peptide per mL, was used to stimulate the cells. Nonresponding CD40L-negative CD69-negative CD45RO-high memory CD4+ T cells were sorted as memory populations depleted of antigen-responding cells. Participants were HIV-1-infected adults who started suppressive ART during chronic infection. For at least 4 years, participants had undetectable plasma HIV-1 RNA, below 50 copies/mL. To be included, participants needed a CD4+ T cell count above 400 cells/uL and a positive CMV serology. Before stimulation, PBMCs were isolated using density centrifugation and then depleted of CD8+ T cells. CD8-depleted PBMCs were stimulated for about 19 hours with anti-CD28/CD49d costimulation, CD40-blocking antibody and enfuvirtide to prevent new infections. Cells were sorted on a Beckman Coulter MoFlo Legacy or XDP sorter, with propidium iodide excluding dead cells. For samples with more than one million cells, genomic DNA was extracted with the QIAamp DNA Mini Kit, and for all other samples the Quick-DNA Microprep Kit was used.

Details on this clone: There is no known antigen for this receptor. Base-call qualities are not available, and no considerably larger clone is one nucleotide away.

Deletion took 5 bases off V and 6 bases off J, with a span of 6 bases between the germline ends. As encoded in the germline V gene (reference sequence), CDR1 is DFQATT while CDR2 is SNEGSKA. Inclusive of the bounding cysteine and phenylalanine, the CDR3 is 10 residues long. Kept here is only the CDR3 DNA, which spans 30 bases and is read in frame from base 1. TCRbeta repertoires were sequenced from genomic DNA with the immunoSEQ hsTCRB assay version 4 in survey mode. Genomic DNA was diluted to approximately 10 ng/uL, and up to about 1 ug per sample was used for TCRbeta sequencing. The authors' pipeline ran thus. Analysis of the TCRbeta data was done in ImmunoSeq Analyzer 3.0, and diversity was computed on productive nucleotide rearrangements. Using the Immunarch R package, the improved Chao index served to estimate lower-bound TCR diversity and the Gini coefficient served to estimate clonality. Different nucleotide rearrangements encoding the same CDR3beta amino acid sequence were treated as distinct clonotypes. TCRbeta sequences significantly enriched in antigen-responding cells relative to anti-CD3/anti-CD28-activated cells were identified by differential abundance analysis. Using predicted peptide-MHC specificity as the basis, GLIPH2 grouped TCRs into clusters, both for each participant individually and for the merged data sets that combined participants. TCRdb mirrors the immuneACCESS table, restricted to in-frame sequences. Some clones are absent from its copies; in checked studies, under half trace to an unresolved V gene, and the reason for the others is unknown. V and J calls and clone size follow that table, whereas D and trimming were derived from the DNA. The table for this sample lists 64,000 or so clones; 70% to 75% of them were counted only once. The top ten clonotypes cover 1.5% to 2% of the sample.

The source of this sequence is an adult man with HIV who was CMV-seropositive. The sequenced sample was CD4+ T cells sorted from PBMCs after roughly 20-hour stimulation, obtained from a patient who received antiretroviral therapy. According to the study, the label for this sample's cell subset or site signals: CD40L-CD69- CD45RO-high memory CD4 T cells not responding to Gag peptides. The rearrangement joined TRBV20-1 to TRBJ2-3, and TRBD2 may be the D gene, going by 6 matching bases. The nucleotide sequence reads TGCAGTGCTGGGGGGGATACGCAGTATTTT. Translated, this is CSAGGDTQYF.